This T cell receptor (beta chain) was identified during a study of human T cells and chemical hapten exposure. Time point reported: patch test 2, 6 weeks after DPC sensitization. Treatment: therapeutic diphenylcyclopropenone sensitization with weekly scalp DPC. Germline V lookup: CDR1 SGHRS, CDR2 YFSETQ. V was trimmed by 5 bases and J by 0 bases, leaving 12 bases between them. This CDR3 has 14 amino acids. MiXCR was run by TCRdb on the RACE reads, yielding one entry per CDR3 protein. The repertoire holds roughly 380,000 distinct CDR3 sequences, with about 6.3% as singletons. The TCR was taken from a woman aged 18-30 years with alopecia areata. Some clones in this sample may be carry-over from other donors' samples. This specimen was whole blood, taken in connection with sensitization to the hapten diphenylcyclopropenone (DPC). The V and J genes are TRBV5-1 and TRBJ2-7; no reliable D call. The CDR3 region has the DNA TGCGCCAGCAGTCTCCAGGCGGACTCCTACGAGCAGTACTTC. This codes for CASSLQADSYEQYF.